This TCR beta chain was profiled in a study of blood T cell repertoires in COVID-19. Study processing details: How many nucleated cells were present was estimated from reference gene primer amplification. Produced via immunoSEQ multiplex PCR; TCRdb's table is partial and in-frame only. The DNA gave D and trimming, while V, J and clone size come from that table. The table shows about 74,000 clones, with around nine tenths occurring only once. Germline V gene data show CDR1 as LNHDA and CDR2 as SQIVND (reference sequence). V dropped 7 bases and J dropped 4 bases, with 13 bases sitting between them. The CDR3 contains 14 residues.

Sequencing used peripheral blood. The clonotype originates from a man between 65 and 80 years old with active or convalescent COVID-19. This chain joins TRBV19 and TRBJ2-2; tentatively, D is TRBD2 (6 bases). The CDR3 sequence is CASKPGVPTGELFF. For the CDR3, the DNA is TGTGCCAGTAAACCGGGAGTACCCACCGGGGAGCTGTTTTTT.